Listed here is a single T cell receptor beta chain. Its cognate antigen is unknown. Any history of autoimmune disease or systemic immunosuppression disqualified patients. Libraries were prepared by immunoSEQ multiplex PCR; TCRdb keeps only in-frame clonotypes and omits some of them. The sample gives 55,000 to 65,000 clones, 86% of which show up once; less than 0.6% is in the top ten. These data originate in a study of OX40 agonist ivuxolimab in advanced cancers. Overall study context: Every 2 weeks, patients received ivuxolimab intravenously, dosed at 0.01 to 10 mg/kg. The study's findings and limits: Certain nonresponders additionally had low normalized T-cell clonal expansion. On average, CD8+ T cells showed a greater number of expanded clones than CD4+.

Germline trimming cut 2 bases from V and 5 bases from J; bases unmatched to any gene: 14. The CDR3 loop spans 17 amino acids. Germline V lookup: CDR1 MDHEN, CDR2 SYDVKM. The sequencing used CD4+ or CD8+ T cells sorted from blood, collected in a trial of the OX40 agonist ivuxolimab. This receptor was identified in an adult with an advanced solid tumor such as melanoma, head and neck, liver or kidney cancer. This chain connects TRBV28 to TRBJ2-5; 7 nucleotides match TRBD2. In DNA, the CDR3 is TGTGCCAGCAGTTTAACGGCTAGCGGCCCCCGTAGGGAGACCCAGTACTTC. Its protein product is CASSLTASGPRRETQYF.